The 3 T cell receptor beta chains reported below all come from one sample, sequenced in a study of T cell responses to AZD1222 COVID-19 vaccine. Here immunoSEQ multiplex PCR was the method, and the copy in TCRdb shows in-frame clones only, minus some. The data hold roughly 35,000 clones, with approximately 80% observed a single time. The sample here was peripheral blood, taken 28 days after the second AZD1222 dose. These receptors originate from an adult who received the AZD1222 COVID-19 vaccine.

The chain is built from TRBV2 and TRBJ1-6; TRBD1 matches at 7 bases. The CDR3 contains 17 residues. V shed 6 bases, J shed 0 bases, and the junction held 8 bases outside the gene matches. Germline V gene sequence: CDR1 SNHLY, CDR2 FYNNEI. This chain's CDR3 is CASRGAQGSSYNSPLHF. DNA for the CDR3: TGTGCCAGCAGGGGAGCACAGGGGAGCTCCTATAATTCACCCCTCCACTTT.

The V and J genes are TRBV7-2 and TRBJ2-6; D remains ambiguous. Germline lookup yields CDR1 SGHTA and CDR2 FQGNSA. Trimming shortened V by 3 bases and J by 3 bases, and 3 bases separated the two germline ends. The CDR3 runs to 13 residues. For the CDR3, the DNA is TGTGCCAGCAGCTTTTTTGGGGCCAACGTCCTGACTTTC. This gives the protein CASSFFGANVLTF.

The V gene is TRBV7-8, the J gene TRBJ1-2; D ambiguous. Germline V lookup: CDR1 SGHVS, CDR2 FQNEAQ. The ends were cut back, 5 bases at V and 2 bases at J, with 15 bases in the middle. This CDR3 is built from 15 residues. For the CDR3, the DNA is TGTGCCAGCAGCCCCTTAATTATTAGCAACTATGGCTACACCTTC. It specifies CASSPLIISNYGYTF.